Below are 22 T cell receptor beta chains sequenced from a single sample in a study of Ad26.COV2.S vaccination and SARS-CoV-2 variants. TCRdb's table, derived via immunoSEQ multiplex PCR, lists solely in-frame clones and lacks some. The sample lists 440,000 or so clones, approximately 90% occurring once. This sample's treatment: roughly 18 received Ad26.COV2.S at low or high dose, single or two shots; roughly five received placebo; per-sample allocation not given. Vaccine and placebo recipients were sampled on day 63 after the first injection. Sequencing was performed on peripheral blood, taken in a trial of Ad26.COV2.S vaccine versus placebo. The receptors here all came from a person between 18 and 60 years old who received the Ad26.COV2.S COVID-19 vaccine or a placebo.

This clone was counted once. The V and J genes are TRBV19 and TRBJ2-2; TRBD1 matches 8 bases. Per the germline V gene, CDR1 is LNHDA and CDR2 is SQIVND (reference sequence). V shed 3 bases and J 8 bases; nucleotides not matched to a gene: 5. This CDR3 is built from 14 residues. Here the CDR3 DNA reads TGTGCCAGTAGTATCAGGGGGCGGTTTGGGGAGCTGTTTTTT. Its protein is CASSIRGRFGELFF.

The chain has TRBV7-3 and TRBJ2-1, with TRBD1 matching over 11 bases. The CDR3 totals 17 residues. Losses at the gene ends were 4 bases for V and 4 bases for J; bases not matched to a gene: 9. Germline loops: CDR1 SGHTA, CDR2 FQGTGA. This chain's CDR3 is CASSYGTGGPSYNEQFF. CDR3 in DNA: TGTGCCAGCAGCTATGGGACAGGGGGACCCTCTTACAATGAGCAGTTCTTC.

The chain has TRBV6-1 and TRBJ2-1; 8 bases line up with TRBD2. The CDR3 contains 17 residues. From germline, CDR1 is MNHNS and CDR2 SASEGT. After removal of 1 base from V and 0 bases from J, the junction contained 5 bases not matched to a gene. The CDR3 DNA follows: TGTGCCAGCAGTGAAGGGGCCGGGGGGGGCTCCTACAATGAGCAGTTCTTC. It specifies CASSEGAGGGSYNEQFF.

The rearrangement links TRBV10-3 to TRBJ2-1; possibly TRBD2 for D (7 bases). In germline, CDR1 is ENHRY, CDR2 SYGVKD. There are 15 residues in the CDR3. V was cut by 1 base and J by 9 bases, with 16 bases left in between. The CDR3 coding sequence is TGTGCCATCAGTGAGTGGGAGGGGGGGCCAGCTGAGCAGTTCTTC. This translates into CAISEWEGGPAEQFF.

The chain is built from TRBV25-1 and TRBJ2-3; 8 bases map to TRBD2. The ends lost 2 bases at V and 5 bases at J; junction bases unmatched: 9. CDR1 is MGHDK and CDR2 is SYGVNS in the germline V gene. The CDR3 length is 16 residues. The CDR3 sequence is CASSERTSTLGDTQYF. CDR3 coding DNA: TGTGCCAGCAGTGAACGGACTAGCACCCTGGGAGATACGCAGTATTTT.

Many counts were recorded for this clone. CDR3: CASSPTGGPGNTIYF. Here the CDR3 DNA reads TGTGCCAGCAGCCCAACAGGGGGGCCTGGAAACACCATATATTTT. J is TRBJ1-3 and V is TRBV7-3; 8 nucleotides match TRBD1. The CDR3 extends over 15 amino acids. Germline V CDR1 and CDR2: SGHTA, FQGTGA. Trimming at V came to 5 bases and at J to 2 bases, leaving 5 bases not matched to a gene.

This chain links TRBV18 with TRBJ1-1; 9 bases fit TRBD1. V shed 2 bases and J 4 bases; nucleotides not matched to a gene: 11. This CDR3 comprises 17 residues. Germline V gene sequence: CDR1 KGHSH, CDR2 LQKENI. The CDR3 nucleotides read TGTGCCAGCTCACCAGGGACAGGGAGCCGATTTACCACTGAAGCTTTCTTT. It yields the protein CASSPGTGSRFTTEAFF. Based on the CDR3 plus reference TRBV18 and TRBJ1-1, the full variable domain is NAGVMQNPRHLVRRRGQEARLRCSPMKGHSHVYWYRQLPEEGLKFMVYLQKENIIDESGMPKERFSAEFPKEGPSILRIQQVVRGDSAAYFCASSPGTGSRFTTEAFFGQGTRLTVV.

The chain combines TRBV5-1 with TRBJ1-6; D is ambiguous. There are 16 residues in the CDR3. The V and J ends lost 3 bases and 10 bases respectively, with 20 bases between them. Germline V gene lookup returns CDR1 SGHRS and CDR2 YFSETQ. In DNA form, the CDR3 reads TGCGCCAGCAGCTCTACTTGGACCCAAAAAGGGTCACCCCTCCACTTT. Translated, it gives CASSSTWTQKGSPLHF.

J is TRBJ2-7 and V is TRBV4-1; 8 bases align to TRBD2. After removal of 1 base from V and 3 bases from J, the junction contained 5 bases not matched to a gene. The length of the CDR3 is 15 residues. Germline values: CDR1 MGHRA, CDR2 YSYEKL. The CDR3 DNA reads TGCGCCAGCAGCCAAGGAGGTGCGGGGGGCTACGAGCAGTACTTC. The encoded protein is CASSQGGAGGYEQYF.

This clone occurred once. V is TRBV7-2 and J is TRBJ2-7; the match to TRBD2 covers 8 bases. The length of the CDR3 is 15 residues. V was pared by 4 bases and J by 3 bases, with 8 bases of the junction left unmatched. Germline CDR1 and CDR2: SGHTA and FQGNSA. The CDR3 DNA sequence: TGTGCCAGCAGCTCCACTAGCGGCAGATACTACGAGCAGTACTTC. Protein sequence: CASSSTSGRYYEQYF. Full variable domain (rest looked up from reference TRBV7-2 and TRBJ2-7): GAGVSQSPSNKVTEKGKDVELRCDPISGHTALYWYRQSLGQGLEFLIYFQGNSAPDKSGLPSDRFSAERTGGSVSTLTIQRTQQEDSAVYLCASSSTSGRYYEQYFGPGTRLTVT.

The chain combines TRBV27 with TRBJ2-1; 7 nucleotides agree with TRBD2. CDR3 length: 18 residues. J gave up 4 bases and V 3 bases, and 15 bases lay outside the gene matches. Germline assignment: CDR1 MNHEY and CDR2 SMNVEV (reference sequence). The chain's CDR3 is CASSFGALREAQYNEQFF. CDR3 coding DNA: TGTGCCAGCAGTTTTGGTGCTTTACGGGAGGCCCAGTACAATGAGCAGTTCTTC.

The chain uses TRBV12-3 or TRBV12-4 and TRBJ1-2; tentative D call: TRBD1 (6 bases). The CDR3 extends over 13 amino acids. With 4 bases removed from V and 4 bases from J, the gap between germline ends came to 10 bases. This CDR3 is CASSSTGFYGYTF. The CDR3 region has the DNA TGTGCCAGCAGTTCGACAGGCTTCTATGGCTACACCTTC.

This chain connects TRBV4-2 to TRBJ1-2; TRBD1 might be the D (5 bases). The CDR3 consists of 15 residues. Germline V lookup: CDR1 LGHNA, CDR2 YNFKEQ. V was cut by 1 base and J by 0 bases, with 9 bases left in between. The DNA for the CDR3 is TGTGCCAGCAGCCAAGGAACAGGAACTAACTATGGCTACACCTTC. This codes for CASSQGTGTNYGYTF.

The chain uses TRBV5-1 and TRBJ1-3; 7 nucleotides match TRBD1. The CDR3 extends over 17 amino acids. The germline CDR1 and CDR2 sequences are SGHRS and YFSETQ. V was clipped by 4 bases and J by 0 bases; unmatched bases: 10. CDR3 residues: CASSPEPGQSSGNTIYF. The CDR3 DNA sequence: TGCGCCAGCAGCCCGGAACCGGGACAGAGCTCTGGAAACACCATATATTTT.

The chain joins TRBV18 to TRBJ2-1; D is uncertain. The CDR3 consists of 15 residues. The germline V gene encodes CDR1 KGHSH and CDR2 LQKENI. Trimming took off 3 bases at V and 4 bases at J, with 13 bases between the two ends. CDR3 region: CASSPGSLGYNEQFF. Here the CDR3 DNA reads TGTGCCAGCTCACCGGGGTCTCTGGGGTACAATGAGCAGTTCTTC.

With regard to this clone: The sample carries other DNA sequences with the same CDR3. The CDR3 region is CASSLTSGSYNEQFF. Written as DNA, the CDR3 is TGTGCCAGCAGTTTGACTAGCGGGTCTTACAATGAGCAGTTCTTC. The chain carries TRBV6-5 and TRBJ2-1; 10 nucleotides agree with TRBD2. The CDR3 consists of 15 residues. Looked up from germline, CDR1 is MNHEY and CDR2 is SVGAGI. The trim removed 4 bases at V and 4 bases at J, leaving 4 bases unmatched.

CDR3 sequence (DNA): TGTGCCAGCTGGGACAGGGTGTACGAGCAGTACTTC. It codes for CASWDRVYEQYF. This rearrangement joins TRBV28 to TRBJ2-7; 9 bases agree with TRBD1. V dropped 8 bases and J dropped 4; count of bases not matched to a gene: 3. The germline V gene encodes CDR1 MDHEN and CDR2 SYDVKM. CDR3 length: 12 amino acids.

This chain links TRBV3-1 (or the pseudogene TRBV3-2) with TRBJ2-5, with 8 bases lining up with TRBD2. The CDR3 sequence is 16 residues long. Losses at the gene ends were 1 base for V and 5 bases for J; bases not matched to a gene: 9. CDR1 and CDR2 (germline): LGHDT, YNNKEL (reference sequence). CDR3 sequence (DNA): TGTGCCAGCAGCCAAGGGGGACTAGATGTGCGGGAGACCCAGTACTTC. Translating it yields CASSQGGLDVRETQYF.

This clone was found once. The chain couples TRBV21-1 to TRBJ1-2. TRBV21-1 is deemed a pseudogene. This CDR3 contains 17 residues. The CDR3, as DNA: TGTGCCAGCAGCCTCACCCCCGGACTGGTGCTTGTCTATGGCTACACCTTC. Translated, it gives CASSLTPGLVLVYGYTF.

The chain uses TRBV18 and TRBJ2-1; a weak D match, TRBD1 (5 bases). The CDR3 consists of 17 residues. Trimming cost V 3 bases and J 0 bases, with 15 bases left between them. Germline loops: CDR1 KGHSH, CDR2 LQKENI. The CDR3: CASSPIAGLRSYNEQFF. The CDR3 DNA follows: TGTGCCAGCTCACCTATAGCAGGGTTACGCTCCTACAATGAGCAGTTCTTC.

The rearrangement links TRBV3-1 (or the pseudogene TRBV3-2) to TRBJ1-2; TRBD1 might be the D (5 bases). Per the germline V gene, CDR1 is LGHDT and CDR2 is YNNKEL (reference sequence). V gave up 1 base and J gave up 5 bases, with 11 bases separating them. The CDR3 spans 14 residues. The CDR3 loop reads CASSQGGLLYGYTF. DNA of the CDR3: TGTGCCAGCAGCCAAGGGGGACTCCTTTATGGCTACACCTTC.

V gene TRBV19 combines with J gene TRBJ2-3; 7 positions match TRBD1. Germline V gives CDR1 LNHDA, CDR2 SQIVND (reference sequence). The junction had 7 bases not matched to a gene; V was cut back by 5 bases and J by 2 bases. The CDR3 extends over 15 amino acids. CDR3 sequence reads: CASSGVDRVTDTQYF. In nucleotides, the CDR3 is TGTGCCAGTAGTGGGGTTGACAGGGTCACAGATACGCAGTATTTT.